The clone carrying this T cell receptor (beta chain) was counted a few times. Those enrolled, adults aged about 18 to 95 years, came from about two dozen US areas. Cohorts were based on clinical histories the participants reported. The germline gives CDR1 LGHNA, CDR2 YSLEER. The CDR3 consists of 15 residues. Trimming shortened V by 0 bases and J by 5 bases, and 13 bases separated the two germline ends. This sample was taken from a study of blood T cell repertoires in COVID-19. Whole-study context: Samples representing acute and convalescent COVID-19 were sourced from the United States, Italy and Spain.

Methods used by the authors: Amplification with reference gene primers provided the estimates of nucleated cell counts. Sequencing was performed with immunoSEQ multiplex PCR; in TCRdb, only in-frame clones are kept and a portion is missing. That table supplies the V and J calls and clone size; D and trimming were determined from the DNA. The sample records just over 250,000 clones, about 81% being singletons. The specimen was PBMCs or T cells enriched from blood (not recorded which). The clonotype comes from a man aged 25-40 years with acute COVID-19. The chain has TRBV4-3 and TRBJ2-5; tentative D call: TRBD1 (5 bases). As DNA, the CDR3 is TGCGCCAGCAGCCAAGATAGGGGCAGCCTGGAGACCCAGTACTTC. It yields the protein CASSQDRGSLETQYF.